This T cell receptor beta chain was obtained from a study of T cell responses to AZD1222 COVID-19 vaccine. TCRdb's copy holds only in-frame clones and misses some; the assay was immunoSEQ multiplex PCR. The sample holds 92,000 or so clones; about nine tenths are singletons and the top ten take approximately 25%. In the case of this clone: What it binds is unknown.

Overall study findings and caveats: The breadth and depth of Spike-specific TCRs increased once two AZD1222 doses had been given. The span of vaccine-associated CD4 TCRs extended across spike, with dominance at 160-218 and 743-854. In a largely white British group with more females than males, clonal diversity was possibly underestimated. Scientists sampled the repertoires only once the peak T cell response had passed.

Germline assignment: CDR1 LGHDT and CDR2 YNNKEL (reference sequence). There are 17 residues in the CDR3. The germline V and J ends were trimmed by 6 bases and 0 bases, with 15 bases remaining between them. The TCR comes from an adult in good health. The source was peripheral blood, collected on day 0 of AZD1222 vaccination. This rearrangement joins TRBV3-1 (or the pseudogene TRBV3-2) to TRBJ2-6, with D tentatively TRBD1 or TRBD2 (6 bases each). The CDR3 loop reads CASSHGGTNSGANVLTF. The CDR3 DNA sequence: TGTGCCAGCAGTCACGGGGGCACCAACTCTGGGGCCAACGTCCTGACTTTC.